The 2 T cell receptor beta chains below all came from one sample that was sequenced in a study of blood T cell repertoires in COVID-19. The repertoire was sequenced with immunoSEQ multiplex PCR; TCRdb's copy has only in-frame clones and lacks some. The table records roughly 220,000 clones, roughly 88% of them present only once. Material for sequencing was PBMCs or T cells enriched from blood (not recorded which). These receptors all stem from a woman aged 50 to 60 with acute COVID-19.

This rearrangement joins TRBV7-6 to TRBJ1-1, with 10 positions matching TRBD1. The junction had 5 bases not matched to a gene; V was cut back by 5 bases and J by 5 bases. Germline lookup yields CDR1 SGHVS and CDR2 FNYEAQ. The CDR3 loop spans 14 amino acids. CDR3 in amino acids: CASSPGTGETEAFF. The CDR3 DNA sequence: TGTGCCAGCAGCCCCGGGACAGGGGAAACTGAAGCTTTCTTT.

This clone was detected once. The chain's CDR3 is CASSRNSGLTDTQYF. In DNA, the CDR3 is TGTGCCAGCAGCCGTAACAGCGGCCTCACAGATACGCAGTATTTT. This chain uses TRBV3-1 (or the pseudogene TRBV3-2) with TRBJ2-3, with D perhaps matching TRBD2 (5 bases). Trimming pared 4 bases from V and 2 bases from J, leaving 13 bases between. The CDR3 covers 15 residues. The V gene's germline CDR1 is LGHDT and CDR2 YNNKEL (reference sequence).